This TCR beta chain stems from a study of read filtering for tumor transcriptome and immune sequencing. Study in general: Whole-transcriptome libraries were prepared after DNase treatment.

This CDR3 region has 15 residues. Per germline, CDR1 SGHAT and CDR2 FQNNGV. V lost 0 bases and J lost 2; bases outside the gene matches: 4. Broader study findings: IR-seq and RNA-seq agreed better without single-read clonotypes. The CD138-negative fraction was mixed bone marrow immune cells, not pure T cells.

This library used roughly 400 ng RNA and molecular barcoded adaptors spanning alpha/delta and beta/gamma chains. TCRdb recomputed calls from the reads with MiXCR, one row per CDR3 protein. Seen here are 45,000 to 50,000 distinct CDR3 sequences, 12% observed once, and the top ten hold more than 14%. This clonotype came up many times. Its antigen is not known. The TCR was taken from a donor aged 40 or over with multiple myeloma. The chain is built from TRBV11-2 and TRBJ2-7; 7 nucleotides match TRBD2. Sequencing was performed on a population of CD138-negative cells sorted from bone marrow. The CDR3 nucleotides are TGTGCCAGCAGCTTAGAATCCGGACTAGCCTACGAGCAGTACTTC. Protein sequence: CASSLESGLAYEQYF. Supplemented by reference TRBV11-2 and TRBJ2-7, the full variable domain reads EAGVAQSPRYKIIEKRQSVAFWCNPISGHATLYWYQQILGQGPKLLIQFQNNGVVDDSQLPKDRFSAERLKGVDSTLKIQPAKLEDSAVYLCASSLESGLAYEQYFGPGTRLTVT.